These T cell receptor beta chains were read from a single sample in a study of T cell repertoires in cytomegalovirus infection. TCRdb reprocessed the reads via MiXCR and lists one record per CDR3 protein. The table has about 480,000 distinct CDR3 sequences, 33% seen once. Their antigens remain unidentified. Material: cultured PBMCs, obtained from culture after CMV antigen stimulation. These receptor sequences come from a human donor in good health (CMV status not recorded). Some clones in this sample may be carry-over from other donors' samples. Each CDR3 is given with its conserved first and last residue. The D gene is left open where the match is weak. Size is omitted from some rows. Given values are once, few, many or a class for expanded clones.

size,J,D,V,length,CDR3,DNA
NA,TRBJ2-1,NA,TRBV2,13,CASSRTSHGEQFF,TGTGCCAGCAGTCGCACTAGCCATGGTGAGCAGTTCTTC
NA,TRBJ1-1,NA,TRBV6-6,14,CASSYDKRIPEAFF,TGTGCCAGCAGTTACGATAAGCGCATACCCGAAGCTTTCTTT
few,TRBJ2-3,NA,TRBV4-1,17,CASSQEGGALRTDTQYF,TGCGCCAGCAGCCAAGAGGGGGGGGCTCTACGCACAGATACGCAGTATTTT
few,TRBJ2-5,NA,TRBV12-3/TRBV12-4,12,CASSFPEETQYF,TGTGCCAGCAGTTTTCCCGAAGAGACCCAGTACTTC
few,TRBJ2-2,NA,TRBV5-6,16,CASSLGRRVNTGELFF,TGTGCCAGCAGCTTGGGTCGGAGGGTTAACACCGGGGAGCTGTTTTTT
many,TRBJ2-5,TRBD1,TRBV7-2,14,CASSQDRGQVTQYF,TGTGCCAGCAGCCAGGACAGGGGGCAGGTGACCCAGTACTTC
few,TRBJ2-7,NA,TRBV10-3,16,CAISDSGGGSTYEQYF,TGTGCCATCAGTGATAGTGGTGGAGGGTCTACCTACGAGCAGTACTTC
NA,TRBJ1-1,NA,TRBV12-3/TRBV12-4,14,CASSLASSGTEAFF,TGTGCCAGCAGTTTAGCCAGCTCAGGCACTGAAGCTTTCTTT
once,TRBJ1-1,NA,TRBV7-9,12,CASTSQSTEAFF,TGTGCCAGCACCTCACAAAGTACTGAAGCTTTCTTT
NA,TRBJ1-3,NA,TRBV10-3,14,CAIMPGRSGNTIYF,TGTGCCATCATGCCGGGGCGCTCTGGAAACACCATATATTTT
many,TRBJ1-5,TRBD1,TRBV7-2,17,CASSLARGQGASQPQHF,TGTGCCAGCAGCTTAGCGCGGGGACAGGGGGCGAGTCAGCCCCAGCATTTT
NA,TRBJ2-1,TRBD1,TRBV6-1,15,CASRQGQGVYGEQFF,TGTGCCAGCAGGCAGGGACAGGGAGTTTACGGTGAGCAGTTCTTC
once,TRBJ2-2,TRBD1,TRBV7-9,15,CASSSTGDYTGELFF,TGTGCCAGCAGCTCGACAGGGGACTACACCGGGGAGCTGTTTTTT
few,TRBJ1-1,NA,TRBV6-2/TRBV6-3,14,CASSGRGRNTEAFF,TGTGCCAGCAGTGGTCGGGGGCGGAACACTGAAGCTTTCTTT
NA,TRBJ2-7,NA,TRBV27,13,CASSPTDFYEQYF,TGTGCCAGCAGTCCGACGGACTTCTACGAGCAGTACTTC
NA,TRBJ1-2,TRBD1,TRBV5-6,13,CASSKDRGHGYTF,TGTGCCAGCAGCAAGGACAGGGGGCATGGCTACACCTTC
few,TRBJ2-1,NA,TRBV20-1,11,CSAGSLHEQFF,TGCAGTGCTGGCAGCCTCCATGAGCAGTTCTTC
NA,TRBJ2-1,TRBD2,TRBV20-1,14,CSASVDSGRVEQFF,TGCAGTGCTAGTGTAGACAGCGGGAGGGTTGAGCAGTTCTTC
few,TRBJ1-2,NA,TRBV6-5,14,CASSWGEGDYGYTF,TGTGCCAGCAGTTGGGGCGAGGGCGACTATGGCTACACCTTC
NA,TRBJ2-1,TRBD2,TRBV14,17,CASSQGALREWRNEQFF,TGTGCCAGCAGCCAAGGGGCTCTGCGGGAGTGGAGGAATGAGCAGTTCTTC
many,TRBJ1-3,NA,TRBV4-1,18,CASSHPRTGRYSGNTIYF,TGCGCCAGCAGCCACCCTCGGACGGGCAGATACTCTGGAAACACCATATATTTT
many,TRBJ2-3,TRBD2,TRBV7-2,18,CASSTYGGFRGSGDTQYF,TGTGCCAGCAGCACCTACGGCGGTTTTCGCGGGAGTGGAGATACGCAGTATTTT
NA,TRBJ2-1,NA,TRBV7-6,13,CATQGYQYNEQFF,TGTGCCACCCAGGGGTATCAGTACAATGAGCAGTTCTTC
NA,TRBJ1-1,NA,TRBV12-3/TRBV12-4,12,CASSFADTEAFF,TGTGCCAGCAGTTTCGCCGACACTGAAGCTTTCTTT
NA,TRBJ2-1,NA,TRBV7-2,12,CASSPSNYEQFF,TGTGCCAGCAGCCCTTCCAATTATGAGCAGTTCTTC
NA,TRBJ2-1,TRBD2,TRBV4-3,15,CASSQIAGGPHEQFF,TGCGCCAGCAGCCAGATAGCGGGAGGGCCACATGAGCAGTTCTTC
NA,TRBJ1-1,TRBD1,TRBV28,15,CASSLSPTGGLSAFF,TGTGCCAGCAGTTTATCCCCGACAGGGGGCTTGTCGGCTTTCTTT
few,TRBJ1-4,NA,TRBV11-2,17,CASSLGTGFRTNEKLFF,TGTGCCAGCAGCTTGGGTACAGGGTTCAGAACTAATGAAAAACTGTTTTTT
NA,TRBJ2-7,NA,TRBV27,15,CASSLSLQESYEQYF,TGTGCCAGCAGTTTATCGCTTCAGGAATCCTACGAGCAGTACTTC
NA,TRBJ2-1,TRBD2,TRBV19,15,CASSALTSGRNEQFF,TGTGCCAGTAGTGCCTTGACTAGCGGGAGAAATGAGCAGTTCTTC
few,TRBJ1-2,NA,TRBV7-9,15,CASSPPTTPKGGYTF,TGTGCCAGCAGCCCACCGACAACTCCCAAGGGTGGCTACACCTTC
NA,TRBJ2-7,TRBD1,TRBV7-2,15,CASSLAPGQGHEQYF,TGTGCCAGCAGCTTGGCCCCCGGACAGGGCCACGAGCAGTACTTC
NA,TRBJ2-3,TRBD2,TRBV4-3,20,CASSQHPGLAGEVVAGTQYF,TGCGCCAGCAGCCAGCACCCCGGACTAGCGGGAGAGGTGGTGGCAGGTACGCAGTATTTT
NA,TRBJ1-2,NA,TRBV28,15,CASSLSGGLSAAYTF,TGTGCCAGCAGTTTATCAGGCGGGCTGTCCGCCGCCTACACCTTC
NA,TRBJ2-7,TRBD2,TRBV6-2/TRBV6-3,17,CASSYSTTLAGGHEQYF,TGTGCCAGCAGTTACTCGACTACCCTAGCGGGAGGGCACGAGCAGTACTTC
NA,TRBJ2-7,NA,TRBV6-5,12,CASSKGGYEQYF,TGTGCCAGCAGCAAAGGGGGCTACGAGCAGTACTTC
NA,TRBJ2-5,TRBD1,TRBV5-1,14,CASRPTGELETQYF,TGCGCCAGCAGGCCCACAGGGGAACTAGAGACCCAGTACTTC
few,TRBJ2-2,TRBD2,TRBV7-9,17,CASSLDSAGGQSGELFF,TGTGCCAGCAGCTTAGATTCCGCGGGAGGCCAGAGCGGGGAGCTGTTTTTT